The 23 T cell receptor beta chains presented below share a single source sample, sequenced in a study of cytomegalovirus exposure and HLA in healthy donors. The PCR was carried out with 60 Vbeta primers and 13 Jbeta primers. Data came from immunoSEQ multiplex PCR; TCRdb stores just in-frame clones and leaves some out. This table has approximately 100,000 clones, less than 80% appearing once. The sequenced sample consisted of PBMCs. These receptors came from a young man in good health and CMV-seropositive.

The V call is TRBV2, the J call TRBJ1-5, with no clear D. CDR3 length equals 14 residues. The germline V and J ends were trimmed by 4 bases and 0 bases, with 7 bases remaining between them. Germline lookup yields CDR1 SNHLY and CDR2 FYNNEI. CDR3 DNA: TGTGCCAGCAGTGTTTCCGGTAGCAATCAGCCCCAGCATTTT. Its protein is CASSVSGSNQPQHF.

The rearrangement uses TRBV5-1 and TRBJ2-5, with 9 bases aligning to TRBD1. The CDR3 has 16 residues. Germline lookup yields CDR1 SGHRS and CDR2 YFSETQ. The V and J ends lost 4 bases and 4 bases, in that order; junction bases with no gene match: 11. The chain's CDR3 is CASSIPGQGPLETQYF. For the CDR3, the DNA is TGCGCCAGCAGCATCCCGGGACAGGGACCGTTAGAGACCCAGTACTTC.

This clone is a singleton in its sample. The chain links TRBV10-1 to TRBJ2-1; 8 nucleotides agree with TRBD1. From germline, CDR1 is WNHNN and CDR2 SYGVQD (reference sequence). Germline trimming cut 3 bases from V and 5 bases from J; bases unmatched to any gene: 6. The CDR3 is 15 residues long. The CDR3 here is CASSERQGRNNEQFF. CDR3 nucleotides: TGCGCCAGCAGTGAACGACAGGGGCGAAACAATGAGCAGTTCTTC.

Concerning this clone: Other DNA sequences in the sample encode the same CDR3. V is TRBV30 and J is TRBJ1-5; D perhaps matches TRBD1 (5 bases). The ends were cut back, 0 bases at V and 4 bases at J, with 7 bases in the middle. The CDR3 has 13 residues. Germline assignment: CDR1 GTSNPN and CDR2 SVGIG (reference sequence). CDR3 loop: CAWSVQENQPQHF. The CDR3, as DNA: TGTGCCTGGAGTGTACAGGAAAATCAGCCCCAGCATTTT.

V is TRBV18 and J is TRBJ2-1, with a weak D call TRBD2 (6 bases). With 2 bases removed from V and 6 bases from J, the gap between germline ends came to 14 bases. Per germline, CDR1 KGHSH and CDR2 LQKENI. The CDR3 length is 15 residues. As DNA, the CDR3 is TGTGCCAGCTCACCAACGAGCCCGGGGGTCAATGAGCAGTTCTTC. Its translation is CASSPTSPGVNEQFF.

The chain uses TRBV4-1 and TRBJ2-5; D possibly corresponds to TRBD1 (5 bases). The DNA end is more similar to TRBJ2-7, so the J call may be wrong. Germline V gene lookup returns CDR1 MGHRA and CDR2 YSYEKL. The CDR3 has 15 residues. The CDR3 spells CASSQEVQAPGEQYF. As DNA, the CDR3 is TGCGCCAGCAGCCAAGAGGTACAGGCCCCGGGCGAGCAGTACTTC.

This clone appeared a few times. The rearrangement links TRBV6-1 to TRBJ2-3, with 13 positions matching TRBD2. The CDR3 is 17 residues long. V shed 4 bases and J 3 bases; nucleotides not matched to a gene: 7. The germline V gene has CDR1 MNHNS and CDR2 SASEGT. The DNA of the CDR3 is TGTGCCAGCAGTGCTAGGGGGACTAGCGGGGCGACAGATACGCAGTATTTT. It is translated as CASSARGTSGATDTQYF.

The chain joins TRBV5-6 to TRBJ2-2; D call uncertain. The CDR3 has 16 residues. CDR1 and CDR2 from the germline V gene are SGHDT and YYEEEE. Trimming left V 4 bases short and J 1 base short, with 14 bases between. CDR3: CASSPSYYRNTGELFF. The CDR3 DNA is TGTGCCAGCAGCCCAAGCTATTACAGGAACACCGGGGAGCTGTTTTTT.

This clone was detected once. The J gene is TRBJ2-1, the V gene TRBV18; D call uncertain. V lost 0 bases to trimming and J lost 5 bases, with 8 bases between them. Germline CDR1 and CDR2: KGHSH and LQKENI. CDR3 length equals 14 residues. The CDR3 DNA follows: TGTGCCAGCTCACCACCGAATAGAAACAATGAGCAGTTCTTC. Residues: CASSPPNRNNEQFF.

This clone was counted between two and nine times. J is TRBJ2-1 and V is TRBV7-2; 12 nucleotides align to TRBD2. Germline CDR1 reads SGHTA; CDR2 reads FQGNSA. CDR3 length: 15 residues. J lost 8 bases, V lost 3 bases, and 5 bases had no gene match. DNA for the CDR3: TGTGCCAGCAGCTTTGGACTAGCGGGGTCCCATGAGCAGTTCTTC. Translated: CASSFGLAGSHEQFF.

This sequence joins TRBV18 and TRBJ2-7; D perhaps matches TRBD2 (6 bases). CDR1 and CDR2 from the germline V gene are KGHSH and LQKENI. Trimming pared 2 bases from V and 1 base from J, leaving 9 bases between. This CDR3 has 14 residues. For the CDR3, the DNA is TGTGCCAGCTCACCAGGTCTAGCGTCCTACGAGCAGTACTTC. Translated, it gives CASSPGLASYEQYF.

This clone was recorded a few times. V usage is TRBV18 and J usage is TRBJ2-5; weak D call: TRBD1 (6 bases). Trimming shortened V by 1 base and J by 4 bases, and 19 bases separated the two germline ends. CDR1 KGHSH and CDR2 LQKENI come from the germline V gene. This CDR3 region has 17 residues. This chain's CDR3 is CASSPQQGTTRGETQYF. In DNA, the CDR3 is TGTGCCAGCTCACCACAACAGGGCACCACAAGGGGAGAGACCCAGTACTTC.

The genes are TRBV7-9 and TRBJ2-1; D is uncertain. V was trimmed by 5 bases and J by 4 bases, leaving 6 bases between them. Germline CDR1 is SEHNR and CDR2 is FQNEAQ (reference sequence). The CDR3 sequence is 12 residues long. CDR3: CASSVSYNEQFF. Written as DNA, the CDR3 is TGTGCCAGCAGCGTCTCTTACAATGAGCAGTTCTTC.

This clone was seen only once. V and J are TRBV9 and TRBJ2-5; D perhaps matches TRBD2 (5 bases). The J call may be in error: the DNA end matches TRBJ2-7 better. From germline, CDR1 is SGDLS and CDR2 YYNGEE. This CDR3 spans 15 amino acids. This chain's CDR3 is CASSPGIASSYEQYF. The CDR3 bases are TGTGCCAGCAGCCCGGGGATAGCATCCTCCTACGAGCAGTACTTC.

The sample holds one count of this clone. The rearrangement links TRBV19 to TRBJ2-3, with D hard to call. Per germline, CDR1 LNHDA and CDR2 SQIVND (reference sequence). V was pared by 10 bases and J by 2 bases, with 13 bases between. This CDR3 comprises 13 residues. This CDR3 reads CATASEFTDTQYF. In DNA form, the CDR3 reads TGTGCCACCGCCTCAGAATTCACAGATACGCAGTATTTT. Supplemented by reference TRBV19 and TRBJ2-3, the full variable domain reads DGGITQSPKYLFRKEGQNVTLSCEQNLNHDAMYWYRQDPGQGLRLIYYSQIVNDFQKGDIAEGYSVSREKKESFPLTVTSAQKNPTAFYLCATASEFTDTQYFGPGTRLTVL.

A few counts support this clone. V and J are TRBV5-1 and TRBJ2-5; 9 positions agree with TRBD2. The J call could be wrong; TRBJ2-7 is a better fit for the DNA end. The germline V gene has CDR1 SGHRS and CDR2 YFSETQ. The CDR3 extends over 14 amino acids. CDR3 coding DNA: TGCGCCAGCAGCCAGTTTAGCGGGGGCCACGAGCAGTACTTC. Amino acids: CASSQFSGGHEQYF.

The chain recombines TRBV7-9 with TRBJ1-2, with 10 bases lining up with TRBD1. V was clipped by 5 bases and J by 8 bases; unmatched bases: 5. The germline gives CDR1 SEHNR, CDR2 FQNEAQ (reference sequence). CDR3 length equals 13 residues. This CDR3 reads CASSPGQGVGYTF. The CDR3 nucleotides read TGTGCCAGCAGCCCTGGACAGGGGGTAGGCTACACCTTC.

The chain combines TRBV6-6 with TRBJ1-1; the D gene is possibly TRBD1 (6 bases). Germline V gives CDR1 MNHNY, CDR2 SVGAGI (reference sequence). With 0 bases removed from V and 3 bases from J, the gap between germline ends came to 14 bases. This CDR3 contains 16 residues. CDR3: CASSYSTSGDHTEAFF. CDR3 nucleotide sequence: TGTGCCAGCAGTTACTCGACATCAGGGGACCACACTGAAGCTTTCTTT.

The CDR3 sequence is CASSPGTDYEQYF. In DNA, the CDR3 is TGTGCCAGCAGCCCCGGGACAGACTACGAGCAGTACTTC. This sequence joins TRBV27 and TRBJ2-7; 7 nucleotides agree with TRBD1. Looked up from germline, CDR1 is MNHEY and CDR2 is SMNVEV (reference sequence). The J segment lost 3 bases and the V segment lost 6 bases, leaving 5 bases of the junction unmatched. The CDR3 totals 13 residues.

The rearrangement links TRBV19 to TRBJ2-6; tentative D call: TRBD2 (5 bases). The CDR3 contains 16 residues. Trimming stripped 5 bases from V and 1 base from J, with 12 bases between. CDR1 is LNHDA and CDR2 is SQIVND in the germline V gene (reference sequence). The CDR3 is CASSSPWTSGANVLTF. DNA for the CDR3: TGTGCCAGTAGTTCCCCGTGGACTTCTGGGGCCAACGTCCTGACTTTC. Full variable domain (remainder filled in from reference TRBV19 and TRBJ2-6): DGGITQSPKYLFRKEGQNVTLSCEQNLNHDAMYWYRQDPGQGLRLIYYSQIVNDFQKGDIAEGYSVSREKKESFPLTVTSAQKNPTAFYLCASSSPWTSGANVLTFGAGSRLTVL.

This chain connects TRBV19 to TRBJ1-4; D is possibly TRBD1 (6 bases). CDR1 is LNHDA and CDR2 is SQIVND in the germline V gene (reference sequence). V was pared by 6 bases and J by 10 bases, with 21 bases between. CDR3 size: 15 residues. The CDR3 nucleotides are TGTGCCAGTAGCTCGTCCGGGGGCCCGGGAGGAAAACTGTTTTTT. This encodes CASSSSGGPGGKLFF. The complete variable domain, with remaining parts taken from reference TRBV19 and TRBJ1-4, reads DGGITQSPKYLFRKEGQNVTLSCEQNLNHDAMYWYRQDPGQGLRLIYYSQIVNDFQKGDIAEGYSVSREKKESFPLTVTSAQKNPTAFYLCASSSSGGPGGKLFFGSGTQLSVL.

The rearrangement links TRBV4-1 to TRBJ2-5, with 16 bases matching TRBD2. Trimming cost V 1 base and J 4 bases; bases outside gene matches: 6. The CDR3 is 18 amino acids. Looked up from germline, CDR1 is MGHRA and CDR2 is YSYEKL. This chain's CDR3 is CASSQAQGLAGGPETQYF. The CDR3 DNA follows: TGCGCCAGCAGCCAAGCGCAGGGACTAGCGGGGGGGCCAGAGACCCAGTACTTC.

By sample fraction, this clone is medium-sized (0.01 to 0.1%). J is TRBJ2-3 and V is TRBV10-3; D uncertain. Germline CDR1 and CDR2: ENHRY and SYGVKD. CDR3 size: 11 residues. Between the trimmed V and J ends, which lost 5 bases and 6 bases, there was a span of 6 bases. CDR3 nucleotides: TGTGCCATCAGTACGCGGGATACGCAGTATTTT. Residues: CAISTRDTQYF.